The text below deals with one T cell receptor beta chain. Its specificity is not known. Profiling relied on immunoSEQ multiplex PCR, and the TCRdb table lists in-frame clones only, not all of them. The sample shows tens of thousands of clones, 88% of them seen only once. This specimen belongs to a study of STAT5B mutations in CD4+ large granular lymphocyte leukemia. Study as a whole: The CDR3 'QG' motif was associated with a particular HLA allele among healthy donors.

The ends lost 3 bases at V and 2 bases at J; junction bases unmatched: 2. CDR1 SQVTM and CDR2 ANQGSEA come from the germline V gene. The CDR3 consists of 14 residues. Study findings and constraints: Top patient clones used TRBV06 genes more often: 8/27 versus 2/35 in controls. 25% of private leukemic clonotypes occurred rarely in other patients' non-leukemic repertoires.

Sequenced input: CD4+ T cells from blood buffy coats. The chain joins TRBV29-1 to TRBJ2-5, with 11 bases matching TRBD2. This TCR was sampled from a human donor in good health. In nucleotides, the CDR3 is TGCAGCGTTGATGGGACTAGCGGACAAGAGACCCAGTACTTC. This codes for CSVDGTSGQETQYF.